This passage covers 14 T cell receptor beta chains from one sample sequenced in a study of cytomegalovirus exposure and HLA in healthy donors. PCR amplification relied on 60 Vbeta primers (plus 13 Jbeta primers). Some clones are missing from TCRdb's copy, which holds only in-frame ones; the method was immunoSEQ multiplex PCR. In the table there are about 190,000 clones, roughly 74% of which are singletons. Sequenced material: PBMCs. These receptors all stem from a woman aged 25 to 45 in good health and CMV-seropositive.

This rearrangement joins TRBV7-9 to TRBJ2-1; perhaps TRBD2 as D (6 bases). Between the trimmed V and J ends, which lost 0 bases and 9 bases, there was a span of 9 bases. CDR1 is SEHNR, CDR2 FQNEAQ, per germline (reference sequence). This CDR3 has 13 residues. The CDR3 is CASSLAGGGEQFF. The CDR3 DNA sequence: TGTGCCAGCAGCTTAGCGGGGGGAGGTGAGCAGTTCTTC.

The rearrangement joins TRBV5-1 to TRBJ2-3, with D possibly matching TRBD2 (6 bases). The CDR3 runs to 16 residues. Germline V gene sequence: CDR1 SGHRS, CDR2 YFSETQ. V dropped 2 bases and J dropped 6 bases, with 19 bases sitting between them. CDR3 loop: CASSFGTYGGSDTQYF. The CDR3 region has the DNA TGCGCCAGCAGCTTCGGGACTTATGGGGGTTCCGATACGCAGTATTTT.

V is TRBV19 and J is TRBJ1-1; D might be TRBD1 (5 bases). The CDR3 loop spans 15 amino acids. V was shortened by 4 bases and J by 2 bases, with 14 bases between the two germline ends. Germline lookup yields CDR1 LNHDA and CDR2 SQIVND (reference sequence). Here the CDR3 reads CASSRTEQDNTEAFF. In DNA form, the CDR3 reads TGTGCCAGTAGTAGGACCGAACAGGATAACACTGAAGCTTTCTTT.

The rearrangement links TRBV6-1 to TRBJ2-2, with 8 bases fitting TRBD2. The CDR3 covers 15 residues. CDR1 and CDR2 (germline): MNHNS, SASEGT. J gave up 9 bases and V 1 base, and 7 bases lay outside the gene matches. CDR3 protein: CASSEDQAGGWELFF. CDR3 DNA: TGTGCCAGCAGTGAAGACCAGGCGGGGGGCTGGGAGCTGTTTTTT.

This CDR3 reads CASSRGEGSYEQYF. The CDR3 nucleotides are TGTGCCAGCAGCCGGGGTGAAGGGTCCTACGAGCAGTACTTC. The chain joins TRBV7-2 to TRBJ2-7; maybe TRBD2 (5 bases). Trimming cost V 5 bases and J 1 base, with 12 bases left between them. CDR1 and CDR2 from the germline V gene are SGHTA and FQGNSA. The CDR3 is 14 amino acids.

This clone was recorded only once. The chain joins TRBV4-1 to TRBJ1-3, with TRBD1 matching over 8 bases. Germline-derived CDR1 and CDR2 are MGHRA and YSYEKL. The CDR3 runs to 17 residues. The V segment lost 1 base and the J segment 2 bases; nucleotides outside the gene matches: 7. The CDR3 DNA is TGCGCCAGCAGCCAAGGAGGACAGGGATCGGCTGGAAACACCATATATTTT. Translated: CASSQGGQGSAGNTIYF.

The rearrangement uses TRBV15 and TRBJ1-4; a possible D gene is TRBD1 (5 bases). CDR1 is LNHNV, CDR2 YYDKDF, per germline (reference sequence). Trimming left V 1 base short and J 7 bases short, with 7 bases between. This CDR3 is built from 13 residues. CDR3 region: CATSRGDSEKLFF. CDR3 nucleotides: TGTGCCACCAGCAGAGGTGACAGTGAAAAACTGTTTTTT.

This clone occurred a few times. The chain links TRBV14 to TRBJ2-5; 7 bases are shared with TRBD1. This CDR3 region has 15 residues. Germline CDR1 and CDR2: SGHDN and FVKESK. Trimming removed 4 bases from V and 2 bases from J; junction bases left unmatched: 7. CDR3 sequence (DNA): TGTGCCAGCAGCCCGTTACAGGGGATTCAAGAGACCCAGTACTTC. Amino acids: CASSPLQGIQETQYF.

The rearrangement links TRBV5-6 to TRBJ2-1; TRBD2 is a possible D gene (5 bases). Trimming cost V 4 bases and J 7 bases, with 27 bases left between them. This CDR3 contains 18 residues. CDR1 is SGHDT and CDR2 is YYEEEE in the germline V gene. CDR3 nucleotide sequence: TGTGCCAGCAGCCCCCCTACGGGGTCCTCCTTTTTTGGGAATGAGCAGTTCTTC. Encoded protein: CASSPPTGSSFFGNEQFF. Combining the CDR3 with reference TRBV5-6 and TRBJ2-1 gives the whole variable domain DAGVTQSPTHLIKTRGQQVTLRCSPKSGHDTVSWYQQALGQGPQFIFQYYEEEERQRGNFPDRFSGHQFPNYSSELNVNALLLGDSALYLCASSPPTGSSFFGNEQFFGPGTRLTVL.

Only one count was recorded for this clone. The gene calls are TRBV5-6 and TRBJ2-5; 8 bases map to TRBD1. From germline, CDR1 is SGHDT and CDR2 YYEEEE. The CDR3 has 17 residues. The J segment lost 4 bases and the V segment lost 4 bases, leaving 15 bases of the junction unmatched. For the CDR3, the DNA is TGTGCCAGCAGCCTGACAGGGGCCCTGGTAACGGGAGAGACCCAGTACTTC. Protein product: CASSLTGALVTGETQYF. Combining the CDR3 with reference TRBV5-6 and TRBJ2-5 gives the whole variable domain DAGVTQSPTHLIKTRGQQVTLRCSPKSGHDTVSWYQQALGQGPQFIFQYYEEEERQRGNFPDRFSGHQFPNYSSELNVNALLLGDSALYLCASSLTGALVTGETQYFGPGTRLLVL.

There are a few counts of this clone. The chain links TRBV5-1 to TRBJ2-2; the match to TRBD1 covers 8 bases. Germline CDR1 and CDR2: SGHRS and YFSETQ. With V trimmed by 7 bases and J by 1 base, 3 bases remained unmatched. The CDR3 has 14 amino acids. CDR3 loop: CASLGQGNTGELFF. CDR3 DNA sequence: TGCGCCAGCTTAGGACAGGGGAACACCGGGGAGCTGTTTTTT. The complete variable domain, with remaining parts taken from reference TRBV5-1 and TRBJ2-2, reads KAGVTQTPRYLIKTRGQQVTLSCSPISGHRSVSWYQQTPGQGLQFLFEYFSETQRNKGNFPGRFSGRQFSNSRSEMNVSTLELGDSALYLCASLGQGNTGELFFGEGSRLTVL.

The chain recombines TRBV7-8 with TRBJ2-5, with 7 bases fitting TRBD1. This CDR3 is built from 17 residues. Germline V CDR1 and CDR2: SGHVS, FQNEAQ. V was clipped by 5 bases and J by 0 bases; unmatched bases: 12. The chain's CDR3 is CASSPVPTGTYQETQYF. The CDR3 nucleotides are TGTGCCAGCAGCCCTGTGCCGACAGGGACCTACCAAGAGACCCAGTACTTC.

J is TRBJ2-1 and V is TRBV19, with TRBD1 matching over 8 bases. The V segment lost 4 bases and the J segment 3 bases; nucleotides outside the gene matches: 8. From germline, CDR1 is LNHDA and CDR2 SQIVND (reference sequence). This CDR3 has 16 amino acids. In DNA form, the CDR3 reads TGTGCCAGTAGTAACCTTTGGACAGGGAACTACAATGAGCAGTTCTTC. This codes for CASSNLWTGNYNEQFF.

The rearrangement uses TRBV10-3 and TRBJ2-1; TRBD1 matches 11 bases. The CDR3 consists of 16 residues. Per germline, CDR1 ENHRY and CDR2 SYGVKD. The V segment lost 11 bases and the J segment 4 bases; nucleotides outside the gene matches: 13. CDR3: CAAGTGGTFSYNEQFF. CDR3 DNA sequence: TGTGCCGCCGGGACAGGGGGTACATTCTCGTACAATGAGCAGTTCTTC.